This record looks at one T cell receptor beta chain sequence and its context. This entry belongs to a study of blood T cell repertoires in COVID-19. Across the whole study: COVID-19 samples from acute and convalescent phases originated in the United States, Italy and Spain. In each case, the material was cDNA or gDNA derived from T cells, B-cell-depleted T cells, or PBMCs.

Between the trimmed V and J ends, which lost 0 bases and 7 bases, there was a span of 9 bases. The CDR3 has 13 residues. CDR1 is SGHTA, CDR2 FQGTGA, per germline. Repertoires were generated with immunoSEQ multiplex PCR, while TCRdb's copy carries only in-frame clones and drops some. The profile covers around 80,000 clones, with 65% to 85% appearing a single time and roughly a sixth taken by the ten largest. The sample was peripheral blood. The chain carries TRBV7-3 and TRBJ1-2; no definite D call. The TCR sequence derives from a woman aged 80 or over with acute or convalescent COVID-19. CDR3: CASSLTLTSGYTF. In DNA form, the CDR3 reads TGTGCCAGCAGCTTAACTTTAACGAGTGGCTACACCTTC.